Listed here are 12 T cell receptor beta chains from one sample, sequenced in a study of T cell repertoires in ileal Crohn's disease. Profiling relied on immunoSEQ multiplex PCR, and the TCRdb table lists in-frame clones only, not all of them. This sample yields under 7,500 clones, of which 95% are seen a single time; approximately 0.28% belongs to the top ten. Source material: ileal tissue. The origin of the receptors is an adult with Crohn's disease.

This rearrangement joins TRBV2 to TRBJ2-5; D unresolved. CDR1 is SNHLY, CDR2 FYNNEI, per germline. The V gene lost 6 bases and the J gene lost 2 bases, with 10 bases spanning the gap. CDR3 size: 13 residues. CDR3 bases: TGTGCCAGCAGGGCAGAAATTCAAGAGACCCAGTACTTC. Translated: CASRAEIQETQYF.

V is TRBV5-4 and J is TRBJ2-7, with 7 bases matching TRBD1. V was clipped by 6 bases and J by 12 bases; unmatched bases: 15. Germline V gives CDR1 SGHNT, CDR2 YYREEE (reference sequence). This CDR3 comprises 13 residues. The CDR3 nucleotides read TGTGCCAGCAACGGTGGGGGACAGAGAGTACGGTACGTC. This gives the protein CASNGGGQRVRYV.

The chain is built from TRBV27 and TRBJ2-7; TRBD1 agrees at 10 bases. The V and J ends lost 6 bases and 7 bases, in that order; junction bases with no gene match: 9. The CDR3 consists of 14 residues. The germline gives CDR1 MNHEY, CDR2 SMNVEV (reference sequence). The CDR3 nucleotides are TGTGCCAGCAGATCGGGACAGGGGACGAGAGAGCAGTACTTC. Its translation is CASRSGQGTREQYF.

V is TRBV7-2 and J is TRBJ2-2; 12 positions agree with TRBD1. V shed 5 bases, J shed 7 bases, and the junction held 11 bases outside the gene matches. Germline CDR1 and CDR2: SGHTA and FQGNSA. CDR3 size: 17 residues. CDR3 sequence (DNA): TGTGCCAGCAGCCCTGCGGGACAGGGGGCCTGGGGCGGGGAGCTGTTTTTT. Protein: CASSPAGQGAWGGELFF.

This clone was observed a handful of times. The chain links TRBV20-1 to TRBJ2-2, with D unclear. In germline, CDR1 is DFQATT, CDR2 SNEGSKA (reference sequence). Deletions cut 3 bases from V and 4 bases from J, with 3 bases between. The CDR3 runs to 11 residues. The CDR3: CSASLTGELFF. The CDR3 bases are TGCAGTGCTAGCCTCACCGGGGAGCTGTTTTTT.

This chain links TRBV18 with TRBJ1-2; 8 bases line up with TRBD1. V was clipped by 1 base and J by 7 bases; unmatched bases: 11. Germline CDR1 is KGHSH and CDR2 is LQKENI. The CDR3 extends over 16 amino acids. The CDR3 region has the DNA TGTGCCAGCTCACCACAGGTGGTTTCAGGGGGCGGTGGCTACACCTTC. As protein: CASSPQVVSGGGGYTF.

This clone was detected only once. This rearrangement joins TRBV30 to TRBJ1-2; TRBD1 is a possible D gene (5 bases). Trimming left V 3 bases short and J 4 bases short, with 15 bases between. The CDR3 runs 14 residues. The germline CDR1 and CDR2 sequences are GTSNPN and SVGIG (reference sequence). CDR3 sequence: CAWRLQADGYGYTF. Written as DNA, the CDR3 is TGTGCCTGGAGGTTACAGGCCGATGGCTATGGCTACACCTTC.

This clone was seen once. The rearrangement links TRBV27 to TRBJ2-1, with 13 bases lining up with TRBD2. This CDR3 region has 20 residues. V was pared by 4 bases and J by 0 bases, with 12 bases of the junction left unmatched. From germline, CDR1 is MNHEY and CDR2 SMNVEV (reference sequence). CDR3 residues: CASSSLPLAGGRSSYNEQFF. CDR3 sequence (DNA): TGTGCCAGCAGTTCCCTCCCACTAGCGGGGGGGCGGAGCTCCTACAATGAGCAGTTCTTC.

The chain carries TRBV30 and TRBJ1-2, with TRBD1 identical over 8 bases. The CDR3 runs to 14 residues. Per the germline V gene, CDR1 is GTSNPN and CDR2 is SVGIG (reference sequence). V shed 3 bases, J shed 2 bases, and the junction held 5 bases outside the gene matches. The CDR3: CAWRSGGRNYGYTF. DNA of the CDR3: TGTGCCTGGAGGTCAGGGGGCAGAAACTATGGCTACACCTTC.

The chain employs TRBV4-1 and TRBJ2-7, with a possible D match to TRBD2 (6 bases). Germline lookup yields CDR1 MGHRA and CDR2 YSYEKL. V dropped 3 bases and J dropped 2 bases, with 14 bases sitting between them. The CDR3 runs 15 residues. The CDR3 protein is CASSQSMTSTYEQYF. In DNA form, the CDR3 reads TGCGCCAGCAGCCAGTCGATGACTAGTACCTACGAGCAGTACTTC.

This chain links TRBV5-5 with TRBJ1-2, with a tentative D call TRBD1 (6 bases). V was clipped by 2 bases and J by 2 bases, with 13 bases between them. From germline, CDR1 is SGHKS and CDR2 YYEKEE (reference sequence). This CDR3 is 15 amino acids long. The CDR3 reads CASSFSPGQNYGYTF. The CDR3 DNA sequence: TGTGCCAGCAGCTTCTCTCCCGGACAGAACTATGGCTACACCTTC. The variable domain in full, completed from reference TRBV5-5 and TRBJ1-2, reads DAGVTQSPTHLIKTRGQQVTLRCSPISGHKSVSWYQQVLGQGPQFIFQYYEKEERGRGNFPDRFSARQFPNYSSELNVNALLLGDSALYLCASSFSPGQNYGYTFGSGTRLTVV.

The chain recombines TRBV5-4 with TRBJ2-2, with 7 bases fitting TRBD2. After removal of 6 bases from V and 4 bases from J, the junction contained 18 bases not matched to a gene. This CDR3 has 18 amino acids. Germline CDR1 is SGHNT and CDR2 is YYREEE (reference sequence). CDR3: CASTQRMGWRGITGELFF. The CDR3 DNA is TGTGCCAGCACCCAGCGGATGGGTTGGCGGGGGATCACCGGGGAGCTGTTTTTT.